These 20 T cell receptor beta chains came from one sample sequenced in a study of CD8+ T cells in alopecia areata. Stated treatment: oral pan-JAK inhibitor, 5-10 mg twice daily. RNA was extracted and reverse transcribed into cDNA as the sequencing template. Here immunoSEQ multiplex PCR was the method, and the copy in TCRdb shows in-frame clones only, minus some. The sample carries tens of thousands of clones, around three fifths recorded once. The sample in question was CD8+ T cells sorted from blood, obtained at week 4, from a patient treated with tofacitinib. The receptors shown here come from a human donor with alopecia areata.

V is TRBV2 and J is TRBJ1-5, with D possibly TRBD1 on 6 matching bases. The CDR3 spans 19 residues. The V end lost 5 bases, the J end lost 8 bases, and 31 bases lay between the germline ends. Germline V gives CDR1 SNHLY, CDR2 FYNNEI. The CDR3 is CASSTELSRTAQPGEPQHF. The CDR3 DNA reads TGTGCCAGCAGTACAGAGTTATCCCGGACAGCCCAGCCCGGGGAGCCCCAGCATTTT.

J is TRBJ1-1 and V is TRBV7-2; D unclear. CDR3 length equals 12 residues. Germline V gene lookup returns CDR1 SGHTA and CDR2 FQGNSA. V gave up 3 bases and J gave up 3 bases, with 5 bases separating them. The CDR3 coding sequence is TGTGCCAGCAGCTTCAGGTACACTGAAGCTTTCTTT. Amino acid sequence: CASSFRYTEAFF. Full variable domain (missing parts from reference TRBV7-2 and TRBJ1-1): GAGVSQSPSNKVTEKGKDVELRCDPISGHTALYWYRQSLGQGLEFLIYFQGNSAPDKSGLPSDRFSAERTGGSVSTLTIQRTQQEDSAVYLCASSFRYTEAFFGQGTRLTVV.

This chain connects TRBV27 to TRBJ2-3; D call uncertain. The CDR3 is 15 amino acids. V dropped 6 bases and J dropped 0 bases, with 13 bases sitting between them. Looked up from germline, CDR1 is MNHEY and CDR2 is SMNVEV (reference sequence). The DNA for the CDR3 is TGTGCCAGCAGCCTATACAGCGCTAGCACAGATACGCAGTATTTT. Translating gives CASSLYSASTDTQYF.

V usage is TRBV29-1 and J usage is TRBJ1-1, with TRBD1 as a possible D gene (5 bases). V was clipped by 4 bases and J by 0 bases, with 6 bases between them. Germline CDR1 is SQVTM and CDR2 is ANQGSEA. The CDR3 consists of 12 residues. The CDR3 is CSVGGMNTEAFF. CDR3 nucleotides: TGCAGCGTTGGGGGGATGAACACTGAAGCTTTCTTT.

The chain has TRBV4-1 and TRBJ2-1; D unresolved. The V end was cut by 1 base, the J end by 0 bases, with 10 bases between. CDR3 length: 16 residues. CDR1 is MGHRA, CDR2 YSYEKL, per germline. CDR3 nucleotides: TGCGCCAGCAGCCAAGTGAATAGCCTCTCCTACAATGAGCAGTTCTTC. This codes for CASSQVNSLSYNEQFF.

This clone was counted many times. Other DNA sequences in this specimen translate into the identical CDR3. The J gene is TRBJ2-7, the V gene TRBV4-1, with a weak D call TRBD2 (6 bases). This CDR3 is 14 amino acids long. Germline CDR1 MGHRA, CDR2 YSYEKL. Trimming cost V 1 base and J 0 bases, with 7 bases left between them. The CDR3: CASSQVADSYEQYF. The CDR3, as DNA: TGCGCCAGCAGCCAAGTAGCGGACTCCTACGAGCAGTACTTC.

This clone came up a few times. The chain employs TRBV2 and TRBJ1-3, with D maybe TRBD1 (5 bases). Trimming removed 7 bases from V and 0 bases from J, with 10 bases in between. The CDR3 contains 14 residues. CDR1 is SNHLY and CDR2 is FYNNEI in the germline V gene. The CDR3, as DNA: TGTGCCAGCACTCCAGGGTTCTCTGGAAACACCATATATTTT. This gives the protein CASTPGFSGNTIYF.

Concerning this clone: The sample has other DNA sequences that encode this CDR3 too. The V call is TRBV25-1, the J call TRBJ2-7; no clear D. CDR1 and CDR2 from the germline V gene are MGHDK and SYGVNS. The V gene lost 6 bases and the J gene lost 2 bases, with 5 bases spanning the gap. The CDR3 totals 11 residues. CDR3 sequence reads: CASRVAYEQYF. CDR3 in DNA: TGTGCCAGCAGAGTGGCCTACGAGCAGTACTTC.

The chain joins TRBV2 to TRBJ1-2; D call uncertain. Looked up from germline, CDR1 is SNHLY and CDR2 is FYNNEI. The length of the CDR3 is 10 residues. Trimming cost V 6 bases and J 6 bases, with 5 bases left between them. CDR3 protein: CASRENGYTF. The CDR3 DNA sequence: TGTGCCAGCAGGGAGAATGGCTACACCTTC. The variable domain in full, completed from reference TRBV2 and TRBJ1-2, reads EPEVTQTPSHQVTQMGQEVILRCVPISNHLYFYWYRQILGQKVEFLVSFYNNEISEKSEIFDDQFSVERPDGSNFTLKIRSTKLEDSAMYFCASRENGYTFGSGTRLTVV.

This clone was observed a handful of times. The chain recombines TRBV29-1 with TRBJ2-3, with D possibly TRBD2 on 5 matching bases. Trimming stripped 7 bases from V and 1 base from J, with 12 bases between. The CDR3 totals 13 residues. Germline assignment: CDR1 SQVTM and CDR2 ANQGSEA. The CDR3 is CSAWLRGTDTQYF. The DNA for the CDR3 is TGCAGCGCCTGGCTGCGGGGCACAGATACGCAGTATTTT.

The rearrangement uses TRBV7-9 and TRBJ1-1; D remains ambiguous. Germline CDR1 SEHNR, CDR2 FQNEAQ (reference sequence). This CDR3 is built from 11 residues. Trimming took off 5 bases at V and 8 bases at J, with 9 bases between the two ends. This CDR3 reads CASSPAVEAFF. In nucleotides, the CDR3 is TGTGCCAGCAGCCCCGCCGTCGAAGCTTTCTTT.

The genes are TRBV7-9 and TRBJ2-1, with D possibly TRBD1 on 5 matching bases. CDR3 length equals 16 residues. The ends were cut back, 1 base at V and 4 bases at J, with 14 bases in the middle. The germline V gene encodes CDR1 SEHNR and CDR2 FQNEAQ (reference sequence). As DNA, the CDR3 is TGTGCCAGCAGCTTAGGTTCCGAGACAGTGTACAATGAGCAGTTCTTC. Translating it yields CASSLGSETVYNEQFF.

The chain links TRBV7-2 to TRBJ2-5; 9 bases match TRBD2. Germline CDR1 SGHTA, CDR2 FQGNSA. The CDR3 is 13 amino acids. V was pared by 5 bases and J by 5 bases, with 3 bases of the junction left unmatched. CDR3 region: CASSLGLAETQYF. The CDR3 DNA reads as TGTGCCAGCAGCCTCGGACTAGCGGAGACCCAGTACTTC.

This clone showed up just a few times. In nucleotides, the CDR3 is TGTGCCTGGAGTGTAGCATTAACTAATGAAAAACTGTTTTTT. Its translation: CAWSVALTNEKLFF. The V and J genes are TRBV30 and TRBJ1-4; D is ambiguous. With 0 bases removed from V and 1 base from J, the gap between germline ends came to 6 bases. CDR3 length: 14 amino acids. Germline V lookup: CDR1 GTSNPN, CDR2 SVGIG (reference sequence).

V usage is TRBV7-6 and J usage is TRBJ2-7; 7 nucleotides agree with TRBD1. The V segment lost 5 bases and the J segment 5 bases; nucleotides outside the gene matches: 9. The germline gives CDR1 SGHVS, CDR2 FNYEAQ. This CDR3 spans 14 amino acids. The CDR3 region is CASSTRQGNNEQYF. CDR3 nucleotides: TGTGCCAGCAGCACCCGACAGGGCAATAACGAGCAGTACTTC. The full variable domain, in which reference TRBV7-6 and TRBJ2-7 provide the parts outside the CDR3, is GAGVSQSPRYKVTKRGQDVALRCDPISGHVSLYWYRQALGQGPEFLTYFNYEAQQDKSGLPNDRFSAERPEGSISTLTIQRTEQRDSAMYRCASSTRQGNNEQYFGPGTRLTVT.

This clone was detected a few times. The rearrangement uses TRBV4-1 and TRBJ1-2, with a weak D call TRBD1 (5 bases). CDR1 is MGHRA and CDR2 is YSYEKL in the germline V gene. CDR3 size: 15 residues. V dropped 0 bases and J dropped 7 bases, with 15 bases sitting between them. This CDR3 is CASSQDAAGLAGYTF. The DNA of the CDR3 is TGCGCCAGCAGCCAAGATGCGGCAGGGCTCGCTGGCTACACCTTC.

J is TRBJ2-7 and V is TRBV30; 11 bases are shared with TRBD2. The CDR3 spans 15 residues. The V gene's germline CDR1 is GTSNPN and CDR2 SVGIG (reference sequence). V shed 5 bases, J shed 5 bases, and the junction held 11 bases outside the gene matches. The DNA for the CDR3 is TGTGCCTGGGAACTTAGCGGGGGGGCCAGAGACGAGCAGTACTTC. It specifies CAWELSGGARDEQYF.

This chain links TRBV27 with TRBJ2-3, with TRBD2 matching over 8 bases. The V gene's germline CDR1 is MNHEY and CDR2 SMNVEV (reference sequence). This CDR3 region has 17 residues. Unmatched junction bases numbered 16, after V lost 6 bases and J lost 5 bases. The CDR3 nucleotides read TGTGCCAGCAGACCAGTCGGGGGGGGCTCAACCGGAGATACGCAGTATTTT. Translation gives CASRPVGGGSTGDTQYF.

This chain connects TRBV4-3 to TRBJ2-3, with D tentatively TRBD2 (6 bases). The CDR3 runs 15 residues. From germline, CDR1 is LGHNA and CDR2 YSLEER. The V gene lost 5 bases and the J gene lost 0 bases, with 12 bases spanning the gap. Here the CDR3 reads CASSFWGESTDTQYF. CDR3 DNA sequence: TGCGCCAGCAGCTTTTGGGGGGAGAGCACAGATACGCAGTATTTT.

In DNA, the CDR3 is TGCAGCGCCCCGGGGACCTGGGGCACTGAAGCTTTCTTT. This sequence encodes CSAPGTWGTEAFF. The chain joins TRBV29-1 to TRBJ1-1; TRBD1 is a possible D gene (5 bases). The CDR3 totals 13 residues. The germline CDR1 and CDR2 sequences are SQVTM and ANQGSEA. With 7 bases removed from V and 4 bases from J, the gap between germline ends came to 16 bases.